One sample yielded the 5 T cell receptor beta chains listed below, sequenced in a study of T cell changes during pregnancy in multiple sclerosis. The protocol was immunoSEQ multiplex PCR, while the TCRdb copy is restricted to in-frame clones and leaves out a portion. Here the sample spans roughly 93,000 clones, approximately 90% being singletons. This specimen consisted of peripheral blood, obtained in the first trimester of pregnancy. Receptor source: a female donor in good health, enrolled as a control in a pregnancy study.

The chain recombines TRBV7-9 with TRBJ2-1; 9 positions match TRBD1. The germline V gene encodes CDR1 SEHNR and CDR2 FQNEAQ (reference sequence). This CDR3 region has 15 residues. The J segment lost 4 bases and the V segment lost 5 bases, leaving 6 bases of the junction unmatched. DNA for the CDR3: TGTGCCAGCAGCCCCAAGGACAGGGGATACAATGAGCAGTTCTTC. It codes for CASSPKDRGYNEQFF.

The J gene is TRBJ1-6, the V gene TRBV7-2, with 8 bases aligning to TRBD1. Germline CDR1 and CDR2: SGHTA and FQGNSA. This CDR3 comprises 14 residues. Trimming removed 5 bases from V and 7 bases from J; junction bases left unmatched: 4. The DNA of the CDR3 is TGTGCCAGCAGCGTGACAGGGGAGAATTCACCCCTCCACTTT. Residues: CASSVTGENSPLHF.

V usage is TRBV7-9 and J usage is TRBJ2-7, with no clear D. Trimming pared 0 bases from V and 3 bases from J, leaving 9 bases between. This CDR3 contains 14 residues. CDR1 SEHNR and CDR2 FQNEAQ come from the germline V gene (reference sequence). The CDR3 protein is CASSLALTIYEQYF. In DNA form, the CDR3 reads TGTGCCAGCAGCTTAGCCCTAACCATCTACGAGCAGTACTTC.

The chain couples TRBV4-2 to TRBJ2-2, with D tentatively TRBD2 (5 bases). The germline CDR1 and CDR2 sequences are LGHNA and YNFKEQ. V lost 1 base and J lost 5, with 8 bases in between. The CDR3 runs to 14 residues. The CDR3 spells CASSQGRGTGELFF. In nucleotides, the CDR3 is TGTGCCAGCAGCCAAGGACGGGGTACCGGGGAGCTGTTTTTT.

J is TRBJ2-1 and V is TRBV11-3, with a tentative D call TRBD1 (6 bases). This CDR3 region has 14 residues. Germline CDR1 reads SGHNT; CDR2 reads YENEEA. The V gene lost 2 bases and the J gene lost 9 bases, with 14 bases spanning the gap. The CDR3 protein is CASSLLDSVGEQFF. The CDR3 DNA follows: TGTGCCAGCAGCTTATTGGACAGTGTCGGTGAGCAGTTCTTC.